These T cell receptor beta chains were read from a single sample in a study of blood T cell repertoires in COVID-19. Some clones are missing from TCRdb's copy, which holds only in-frame ones; the method was immunoSEQ multiplex PCR. This sample has over 200,000 clones; roughly 80% occur once, and the top ten carry 5.1%. The source material was peripheral blood. The receptors were gathered from a human donor in a cohort sampled during active COVID-19. The CDR3 runs from the conserved cysteine through the conserved F or W. A D gene is named only where the DNA matches it firmly. Only some rows state a clone size, as once, few, many or a class for expanded clones.

>-|TRBJ2-7|TRBV6-2/TRBV6-3|15|TRBD2
CASSYLGGSVYEQYF
TGTGCCAGCAGTTATCTAGGCGGGAGCGTCTACGAGCAGTACTTC
>-|TRBJ1-1|TRBV11-2|15|TRBD1
CASSLTGRGVSEAFF
TGTGCCAGCAGCTTGACAGGGCGAGGTGTCTCTGAAGCTTTCTTT
>-|TRBJ2-7|TRBV5-4|15|TRBD1
CASSRSGQGGNEQYF
TGTGCCAGCAGCAGATCGGGACAGGGGGGGAACGAGCAGTACTTC
>once|TRBJ2-1|TRBV18|15|TRBD2
CASSSGLAGGNEQFF
TGTGCCAGCTCATCCGGACTAGCGGGAGGGAATGAGCAGTTCTTC
>once|TRBJ1-1|TRBV28|11|TRBD1
CASMTGRKTFF
TGTGCCAGCATGACAGGGAGGAAGACTTTCTTT
>-|TRBJ2-1|TRBV4-3|16|-
CASSQVVGAGYNEQFF
TGCGCCAGCAGCCAAGTGGTAGGGGCAGGGTACAATGAGCAGTTCTTC
>-|TRBJ1-5|TRBV7-2|15|-
CASSLTGTSNQPQHF
TGTGCCAGCAGTTTAACAGGGACTAGCAATCAGCCCCAGCATTTT
>-|TRBJ1-2|TRBV20-1|11|-
CSARQVFGYTF
TGCAGTGCCAGACAGGTTTTTGGCTACACCTTC
>-|TRBJ2-7|TRBV5-1|16|-
CASSLTNRGGRGEQYF
TGCGCCAGCAGCTTGACCAACAGGGGAGGAAGGGGCGAGCAGTACTTC
>-|TRBJ2-7|TRBV18|17|TRBD2
CASSPLGLAGGPHEQYF
TGTGCCAGCTCACCTTTGGGACTAGCGGGAGGGCCTCACGAGCAGTACTTC
>few|TRBJ2-2|TRBV2|15|TRBD1
CASSPGTGDTGELFF
TGTGCCAGCAGTCCCGGGACAGGGGACACCGGGGAGCTGTTTTTT
>-|TRBJ2-1|TRBV18|13|-
CASSHHELEEQFF
TGTGCCAGCTCGCACCACGAGTTGGAGGAGCAGTTCTTC
>-|TRBJ2-7|TRBV7-6|15|TRBD1
CASSPGQGRIYEQYF
TGTGCCAGCAGCCCTGGACAGGGGAGGATTTACGAGCAGTACTTC
>-|TRBJ2-7|TRBV7-9|15|TRBD2
CASSLSGRGPYEQYF
TGTGCCAGCAGCTTAAGCGGGAGAGGACCCTACGAGCAGTACTTC
>-|TRBJ2-7|TRBV28|13|-
CASSLLAIHEQYF
TGTGCCAGCAGTTTACTAGCAATCCACGAGCAGTACTTC
>-|TRBJ2-1|TRBV7-2|14|-
CASSSGQYRNEQFF
TGTGCCAGCAGCTCCGGACAGTACCGCAATGAGCAGTTCTTC
>-|TRBJ2-1|TRBV5-4|14|-
CASSLLTGRNEQFF
TGTGCCAGCAGCTTGTTGACAGGGAGGAATGAGCAGTTCTTC
>-|TRBJ2-7|TRBV11-3|14|-
CASSSTGLWDEQYF
TGTGCCAGCAGTTCCACAGGGCTCTGGGACGAGCAGTACTTC
>-|TRBJ1-4|TRBV24-1|14|TRBD1
CATSDTSGGRKLFF
TGTGCCACCAGTGATACCTCAGGGGGCCGAAAACTGTTTTTT
>-|TRBJ2-2|TRBV11-3|17|TRBD2
CASSPGTSGRGAGELFF
TGTGCCAGCAGCCCCGGGACTAGCGGGAGGGGCGCCGGGGAGCTGTTTTTT
>-|TRBJ2-7|TRBV28|12|-
CASSISGYGQYF
TGTGCCAGCAGCATATCGGGTTACGGGCAGTACTTC
>-|TRBJ2-5|TRBV5-5|15|-
CASSLYAGAGETQYF
TGTGCCAGCAGCTTGTATGCAGGCGCGGGAGAGACCCAGTACTTC
>-|TRBJ2-3|TRBV27|14|TRBD2
CATGGPGTTDTQYF
TGTGCCACGGGGGGACCGGGCACCACAGATACGCAGTATTTT
>-|TRBJ1-2|TRBV4-3|15|TRBD1
CASSTRDRANYGYTF
TGCGCCAGCAGCACCCGGGACAGGGCTAACTATGGCTACACCTTC
>-|TRBJ2-3|TRBV18|16|TRBD2
CASSRELAGGTDTQYF
TGTGCCAGCTCCCGGGAACTAGCGGGGGGCACAGATACGCAGTATTTT
>-|TRBJ1-3|TRBV11-2|17|-
CASSLGERGLAGNTIYF
TGTGCCAGCAGCTTAGGGGAGCGGGGTTTGGCTGGAAACACCATATATTTT
>-|TRBJ1-1|TRBV15|15|TRBD1
CATSPRDRRNTEAFF
TGTGCCACCAGCCCGCGGGACAGGAGGAACACTGAAGCTTTCTTT
>few|TRBJ2-7|TRBV3-1/TRBV3-2|14|-
CASSQATGAGEQYF
TGTGCCAGCAGCCAAGCCACAGGGGCGGGGGAGCAGTACTTC